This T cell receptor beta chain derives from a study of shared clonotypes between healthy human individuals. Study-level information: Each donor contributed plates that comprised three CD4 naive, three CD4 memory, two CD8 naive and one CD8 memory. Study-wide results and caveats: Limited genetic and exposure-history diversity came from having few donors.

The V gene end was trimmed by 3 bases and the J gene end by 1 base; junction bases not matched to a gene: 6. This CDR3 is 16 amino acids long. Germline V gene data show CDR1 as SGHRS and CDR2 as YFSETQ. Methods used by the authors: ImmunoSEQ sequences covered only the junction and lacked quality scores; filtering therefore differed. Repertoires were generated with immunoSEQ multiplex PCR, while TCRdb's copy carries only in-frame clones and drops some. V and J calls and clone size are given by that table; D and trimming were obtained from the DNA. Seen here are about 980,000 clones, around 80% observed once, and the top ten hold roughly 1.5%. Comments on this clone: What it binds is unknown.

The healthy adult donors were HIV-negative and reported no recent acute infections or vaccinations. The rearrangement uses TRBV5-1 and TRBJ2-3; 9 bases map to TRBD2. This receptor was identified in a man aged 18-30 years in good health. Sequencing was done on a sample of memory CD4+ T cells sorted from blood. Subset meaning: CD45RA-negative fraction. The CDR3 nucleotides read TGCGCCAGCAGCTCCGGTAGCGGGGGAGGCACAGATACGCAGTATTTT. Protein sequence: CASSSGSGGGTDTQYF.